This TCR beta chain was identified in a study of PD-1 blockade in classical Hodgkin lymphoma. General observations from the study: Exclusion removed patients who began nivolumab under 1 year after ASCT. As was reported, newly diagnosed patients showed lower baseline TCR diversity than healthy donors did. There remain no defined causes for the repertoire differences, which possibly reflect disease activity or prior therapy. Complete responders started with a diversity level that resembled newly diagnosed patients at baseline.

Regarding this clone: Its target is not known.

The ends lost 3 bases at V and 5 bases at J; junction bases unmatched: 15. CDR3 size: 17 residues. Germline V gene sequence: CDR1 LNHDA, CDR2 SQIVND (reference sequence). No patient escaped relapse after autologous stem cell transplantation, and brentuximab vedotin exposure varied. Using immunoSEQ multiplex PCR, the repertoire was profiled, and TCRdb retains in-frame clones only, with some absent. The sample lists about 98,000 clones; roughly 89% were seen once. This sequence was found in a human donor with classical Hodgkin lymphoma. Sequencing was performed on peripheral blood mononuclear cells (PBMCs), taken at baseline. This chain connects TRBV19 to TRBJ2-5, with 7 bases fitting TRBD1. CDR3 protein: CASSIGQATPPGETQYF. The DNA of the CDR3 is TGTGCCAGTAGTATTGGACAGGCTACACCACCAGGGGAGACCCAGTACTTC.